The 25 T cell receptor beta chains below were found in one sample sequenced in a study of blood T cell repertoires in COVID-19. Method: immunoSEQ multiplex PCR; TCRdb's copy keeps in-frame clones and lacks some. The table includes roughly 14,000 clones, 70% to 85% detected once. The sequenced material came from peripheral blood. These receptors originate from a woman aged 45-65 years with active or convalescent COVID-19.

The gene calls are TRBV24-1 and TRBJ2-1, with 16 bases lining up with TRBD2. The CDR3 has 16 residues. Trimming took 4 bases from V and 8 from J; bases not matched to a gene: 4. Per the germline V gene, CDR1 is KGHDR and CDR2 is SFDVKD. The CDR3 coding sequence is TGTGCCACCAGTGACCCCGGGACTAGCGGGAGGGATGAGCAGTTCTTC. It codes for CATSDPGTSGRDEQFF.

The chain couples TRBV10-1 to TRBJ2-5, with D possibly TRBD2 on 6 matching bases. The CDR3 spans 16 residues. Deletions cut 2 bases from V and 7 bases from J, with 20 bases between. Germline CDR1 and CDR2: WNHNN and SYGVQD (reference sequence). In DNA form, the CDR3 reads TGCGCCAGCAGTGAGCTCCGTGTTACGGGAGAGGGGACCCAGTACTTC. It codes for CASSELRVTGEGTQYF.

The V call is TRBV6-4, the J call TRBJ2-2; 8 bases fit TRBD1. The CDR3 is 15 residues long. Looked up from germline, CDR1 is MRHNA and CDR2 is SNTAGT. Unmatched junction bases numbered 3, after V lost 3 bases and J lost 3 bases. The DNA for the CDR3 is TGTGCCAGCAGTGATAGACAGGGGCACACCGGGGAGCTGTTTTTT. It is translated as CASSDRQGHTGELFF.

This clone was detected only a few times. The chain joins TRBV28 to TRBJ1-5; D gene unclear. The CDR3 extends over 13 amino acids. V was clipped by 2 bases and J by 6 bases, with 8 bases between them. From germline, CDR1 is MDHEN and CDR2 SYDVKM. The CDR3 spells CASSLLFSQPQHF. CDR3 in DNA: TGTGCCAGCAGTTTACTTTTTTCTCAGCCCCAGCATTTT.

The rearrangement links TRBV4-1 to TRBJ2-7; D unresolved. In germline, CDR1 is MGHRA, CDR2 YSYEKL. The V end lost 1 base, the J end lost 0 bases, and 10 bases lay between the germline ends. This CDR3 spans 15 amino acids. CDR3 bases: TGCGCCAGCAGCCAAGGGCCAAGGAGCTCCTACGAGCAGTACTTC. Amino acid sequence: CASSQGPRSSYEQYF.

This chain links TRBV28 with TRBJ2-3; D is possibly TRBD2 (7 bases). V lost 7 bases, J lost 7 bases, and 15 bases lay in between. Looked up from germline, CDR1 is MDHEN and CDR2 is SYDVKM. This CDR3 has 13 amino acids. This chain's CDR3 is CASTQGRVHTQYF. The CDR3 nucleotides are TGTGCCAGCACCCAGGGGAGGGTCCATACGCAGTATTTT.

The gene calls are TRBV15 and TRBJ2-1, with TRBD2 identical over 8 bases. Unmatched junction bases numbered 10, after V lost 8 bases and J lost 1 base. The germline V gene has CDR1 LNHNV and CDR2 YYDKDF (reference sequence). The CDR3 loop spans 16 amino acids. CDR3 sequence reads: CATAESGGWSYNEQFF. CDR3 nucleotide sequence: TGTGCCACCGCCGAGTCGGGAGGGTGGTCCTACAATGAGCAGTTCTTC.

The CDR3 spells CASSFLSSGAISYEQYF. CDR3 sequence (DNA): TGTGCCAGCAGTTTTTTGAGTAGCGGGGCGATCTCCTACGAGCAGTACTTC. V usage is TRBV27 and J usage is TRBJ2-7, with 8 nucleotides matching TRBD2. Germline V gene lookup returns CDR1 MNHEY and CDR2 SMNVEV (reference sequence). The CDR3 extends over 17 amino acids. V was pared by 3 bases and J by 0 bases, with 10 bases of the junction left unmatched.

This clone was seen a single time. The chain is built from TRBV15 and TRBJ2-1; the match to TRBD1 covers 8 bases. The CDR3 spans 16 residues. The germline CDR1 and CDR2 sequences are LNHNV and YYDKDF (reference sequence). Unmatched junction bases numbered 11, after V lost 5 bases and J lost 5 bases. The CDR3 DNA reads TGTGCCACCAGCGGACCTCCAGGGGGCAGTAACAATGAGCAGTTCTTC. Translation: CATSGPPGGSNNEQFF.

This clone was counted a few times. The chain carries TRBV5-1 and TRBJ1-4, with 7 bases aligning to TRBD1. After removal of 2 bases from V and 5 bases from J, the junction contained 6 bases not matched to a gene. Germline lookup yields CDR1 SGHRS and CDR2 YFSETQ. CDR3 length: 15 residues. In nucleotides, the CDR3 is TGCGCCAGCAGCTTCTCCGGGACAGTAAATGAAAAACTGTTTTTT. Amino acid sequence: CASSFSGTVNEKLFF.

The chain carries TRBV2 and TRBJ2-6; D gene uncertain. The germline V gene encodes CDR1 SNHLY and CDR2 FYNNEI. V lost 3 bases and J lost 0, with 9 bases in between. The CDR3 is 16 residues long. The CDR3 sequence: CASSEGRSSGANVLTF. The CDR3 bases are TGTGCCAGCAGTGAGGGCAGAAGCTCTGGGGCCAACGTCCTGACTTTC.

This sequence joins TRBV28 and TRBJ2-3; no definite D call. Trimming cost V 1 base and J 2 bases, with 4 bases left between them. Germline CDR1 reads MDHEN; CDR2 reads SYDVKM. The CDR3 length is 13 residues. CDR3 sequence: CASSLSLTDTQYF. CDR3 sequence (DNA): TGTGCCAGCAGTTTATCACTCACAGATACGCAGTATTTT.

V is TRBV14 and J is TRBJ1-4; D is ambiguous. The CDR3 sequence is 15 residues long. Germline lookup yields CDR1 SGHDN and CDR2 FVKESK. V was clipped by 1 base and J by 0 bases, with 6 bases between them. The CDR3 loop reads CASSQGPATNEKLFF. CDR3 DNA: TGTGCCAGCAGCCAAGGGCCTGCAACTAATGAAAAACTGTTTTTT.

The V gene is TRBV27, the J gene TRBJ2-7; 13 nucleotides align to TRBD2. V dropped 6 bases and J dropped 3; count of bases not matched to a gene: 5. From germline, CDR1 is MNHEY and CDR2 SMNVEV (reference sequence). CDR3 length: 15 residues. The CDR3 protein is CASRPGLAGSYEQYF. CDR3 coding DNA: TGTGCCAGCAGACCGGGACTAGCGGGGAGCTACGAGCAGTACTTC.

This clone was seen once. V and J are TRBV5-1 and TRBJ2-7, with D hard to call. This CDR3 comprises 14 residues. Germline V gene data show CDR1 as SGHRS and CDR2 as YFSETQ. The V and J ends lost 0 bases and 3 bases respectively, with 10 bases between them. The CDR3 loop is CASSLEWQYYEQYF. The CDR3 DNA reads TGCGCCAGCAGCTTGGAATGGCAGTACTACGAGCAGTACTTC.

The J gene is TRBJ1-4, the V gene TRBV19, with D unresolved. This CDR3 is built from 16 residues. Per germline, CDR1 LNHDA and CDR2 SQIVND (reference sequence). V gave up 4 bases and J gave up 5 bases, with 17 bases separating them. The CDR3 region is CASSTTPGRRNEKLFF. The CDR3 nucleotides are TGTGCCAGTAGTACGACACCGGGAAGGCGAAATGAAAAACTGTTTTTT.

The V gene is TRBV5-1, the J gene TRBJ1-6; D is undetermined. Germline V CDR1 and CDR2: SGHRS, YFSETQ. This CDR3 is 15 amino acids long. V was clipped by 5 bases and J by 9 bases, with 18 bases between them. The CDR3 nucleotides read TGCGCCAGCAGTTCCGGGGTTAGTGAAGTTTCACCCCTCCACTTT. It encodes CASSSGVSEVSPLHF.

CDR3 sequence reads: CASSPTLGTDTDKSNQPQHF. In DNA form, the CDR3 reads TGTGCCAGCTCACCGACCCTCGGAACAGATACGGACAAGAGCAATCAGCCCCAGCATTTT. This chain joins TRBV18 and TRBJ1-5; tentative D call: TRBD1 (5 bases). Germline loops: CDR1 KGHSH, CDR2 LQKENI. The CDR3 runs 20 residues. Trimming pared 3 bases from V and 1 base from J, leaving 25 bases between.

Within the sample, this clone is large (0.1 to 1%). The CDR3 loop reads CATSDPRGTAAGHSTDTQYF. In DNA form, the CDR3 reads TGTGCCACCAGTGATCCCAGGGGGACCGCCGCCGGGCATAGCACAGATACGCAGTATTTT. The V and J genes are TRBV24-1 and TRBJ2-3; 7 nucleotides agree with TRBD1. This CDR3 has 20 residues. Germline assignment: CDR1 KGHDR and CDR2 SFDVKD. The ends lost 3 bases at V and 0 bases at J; junction bases unmatched: 17.

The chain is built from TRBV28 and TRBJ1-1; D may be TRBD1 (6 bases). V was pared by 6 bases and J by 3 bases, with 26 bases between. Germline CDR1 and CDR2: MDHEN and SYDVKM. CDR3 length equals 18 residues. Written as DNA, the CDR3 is TGTGCCAGCAGCACTAGCTGGGGGGGCCTCGGGAGGGACACTGAAGCTTTCTTT. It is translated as CASSTSWGGLGRDTEAFF.

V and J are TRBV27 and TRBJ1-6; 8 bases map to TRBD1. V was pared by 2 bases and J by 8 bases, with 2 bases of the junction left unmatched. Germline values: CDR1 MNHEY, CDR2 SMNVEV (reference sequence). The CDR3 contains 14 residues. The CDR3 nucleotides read TGTGCCAGCAGTTTACAGGGGGCCTATTCACCCCTCCACTTT. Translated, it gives CASSLQGAYSPLHF.

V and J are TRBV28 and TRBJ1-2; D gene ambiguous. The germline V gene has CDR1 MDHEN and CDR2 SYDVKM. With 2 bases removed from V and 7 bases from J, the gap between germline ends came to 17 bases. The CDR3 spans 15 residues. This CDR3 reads CASSLIERHSAGYTF. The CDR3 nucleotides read TGTGCCAGCAGTTTAATAGAGAGACACTCGGCTGGCTACACCTTC.

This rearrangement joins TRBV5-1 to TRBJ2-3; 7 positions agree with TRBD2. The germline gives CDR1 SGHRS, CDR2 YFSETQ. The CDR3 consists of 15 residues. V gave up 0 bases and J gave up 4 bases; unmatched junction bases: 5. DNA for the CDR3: TGCGCCAGCAGCTTGGTGGCGGGAGTGGCAGATACGCAGTATTTT. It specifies CASSLVAGVADTQYF.

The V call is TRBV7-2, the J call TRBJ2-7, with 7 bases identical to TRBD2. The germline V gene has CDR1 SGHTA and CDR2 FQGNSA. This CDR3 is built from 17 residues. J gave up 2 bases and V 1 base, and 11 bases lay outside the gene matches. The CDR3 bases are TGTGCCAGCAGCTTAGAAGGTTTACTAGCGCCTCCCTACGAGCAGTACTTC. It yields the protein CASSLEGLLAPPYEQYF. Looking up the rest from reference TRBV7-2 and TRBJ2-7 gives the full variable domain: GAGVSQSPSNKVTEKGKDVELRCDPISGHTALYWYRQSLGQGLEFLIYFQGNSAPDKSGLPSDRFSAERTGGSVSTLTIQRTQQEDSAVYLCASSLEGLLAPPYEQYFGPGTRLTVT.

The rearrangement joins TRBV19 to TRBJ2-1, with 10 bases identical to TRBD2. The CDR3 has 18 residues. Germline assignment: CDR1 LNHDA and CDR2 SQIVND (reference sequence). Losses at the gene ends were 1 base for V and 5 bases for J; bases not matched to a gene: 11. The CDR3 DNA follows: TGTGCCAGTAGTATAGTCTCCCCGGGGACTAGCGACCACAATGAGCAGTTCTTC. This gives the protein CASSIVSPGTSDHNEQFF.